This T cell receptor (beta chain) was recorded in a study of monozygotic twins with inflammatory bowel disease. TCRdb re-called the 5' RACE reads, yielding one record per CDR3 amino acid sequence without DNA. This listing includes around 450,000 distinct CDR3 sequences. Germline V gives CDR1 ENHRY, CDR2 SYGVKD. This CDR3 is built from 17 residues. This clonotype originated in a human donor with ulcerative colitis or Crohn's disease, or a healthy co-twin of an affected twin (not recorded which). The chain is built from TRBV10-3 and TRBJ1-6; TCRdb picks TRBD1, but there is no DNA to check that call. Material: blood. The CDR3 here is CAISNPTGTGGGSPLHF.